Presented here are 22 T cell receptor beta chains from one specimen sequenced in a study of T cells in Graves' hyperthyroidism and ophthalmopathy. The CDR3 regions of TCR beta were amplified from RNA transcripts. The study used the HTBI primer set for a first-round RT-PCR of the TCR CDR3. TCRdb reanalysed the multiplex PCR reads using MiXCR and keeps one entry per CDR3 protein. The top ten clones hold around 61% of a sample with 300,000 or so distinct CDR3 sequences, around 15% of them seen once. Sequencing was done on a sample of blood. These receptors came from a woman in her fifties or sixties with Graves' ophthalmopathy.

This clonotype was recorded at least ten times. The rearrangement joins TRBV7-2 to TRBJ2-1; D unresolved. V gave up 1 base and J gave up 5 bases, with 6 bases separating them. The CDR3 is 13 residues long. CDR1 and CDR2 (germline): SGHTA, FQGNSA. CDR3 sequence reads: CASSLGINNEQFF. CDR3 DNA: TGTGCCAGCAGCTTAGGAATTAACAATGAGCAGTTCTTC.

The rearrangement uses TRBV6-2 or TRBV6-3 and TRBJ2-1; 10 nucleotides agree with TRBD1. Germline values: CDR1 MNHEY, CDR2 SVGEGT. This CDR3 spans 14 amino acids. V lost 6 bases, J lost 7 bases, and 6 bases stayed unmatched. The chain's CDR3 is CASSRTGGGNEQFF. In DNA, the CDR3 is TGTGCCAGCAGCCGGACAGGGGGAGGAAATGAGCAGTTCTTC.

This clonotype was observed many times. This CDR3 is CASTIGQAYPNTEAFF. The CDR3 DNA reads TGTGCCAGCACAATTGGGCAGGCGTACCCGAACACTGAAGCTTTCTTT. The chain uses TRBV12-3 or TRBV12-4 and TRBJ1-1, with D unresolved. The CDR3 sequence is 16 residues long. V lost 7 bases and J 1 base, leaving 19 bases between the germline ends.

There are many counts of this clonotype. V and J are TRBV12-3 or TRBV12-4 and TRBJ1-3; 7 bases are shared with TRBD1. The ends lost 7 bases at V and 4 bases at J; junction bases unmatched: 13. This CDR3 has 16 amino acids. For the CDR3, the DNA is TGTGCCAGCATCATAAAGGACAGGAACGAAGGAAACACCATATATTTT. It translates to CASIIKDRNEGNTIYF.

This clonotype occurred a few times. The J gene is TRBJ2-7, the V gene TRBV28; D not resolved. CDR3 size: 13 residues. The V gene's germline CDR1 is MDHEN and CDR2 SYDVKM. V was pared by 5 bases and J by 4 bases, with 12 bases between. In nucleotides, the CDR3 is TGTGCCAGCAGTCCCCTCTCGTCTTACGAGCAGTACTTC. Translated, it gives CASSPLSSYEQYF.

As for this clonotype: A much bigger clone sits one base away, suggesting this may be a read error. V and J are TRBV3-1 and TRBJ1-1; a possible D gene is TRBD1 (5 bases). Germline CDR1 LGHDT, CDR2 YNNKEL (reference sequence). This CDR3 comprises 14 residues. CDR3 loop: CASSRGPGNTEASF. The CDR3 DNA follows: TGTGCCAGCAGCCGGGGACCGGGGAACACTGAAGCTTCCTTT. Looking up the rest from reference TRBV3-1 and TRBJ1-1 gives the full variable domain: DTAVSQTPKYLVTQMGNDKSIKCEQNLGHDTMYWYKQDSKKFLKIMFSYNNKELIINETVPNRFSPKSPDKAHLNLHINSLELGDSAVYFCASSRGPGNTEASFGQGTRLTVV.

V gene TRBV6-2 or TRBV6-3 combines with J gene TRBJ2-2; D is perhaps TRBD1 (6 bases). Germline V gene lookup returns CDR1 MNHEY and CDR2 SVGEGT. The CDR3 is 22 amino acids. Trimming removed 0 bases from V and 7 bases from J, with 33 bases in between. CDR3 sequence: CASSYSPPGTHGHVGHGGELFF. The CDR3, as DNA: TGTGCCAGCAGTTACTCCCCCCCCGGGACACATGGACACGTCGGACATGGCGGGGAGCTGTTTTTT.

V and J are TRBV29-1 and TRBJ2-7; 13 bases fit TRBD2. Germline V gives CDR1 SQVTM, CDR2 ANQGSEA. J lost 0 bases, V lost 4 bases, and 12 bases had no gene match. This CDR3 is 18 amino acids long. The chain's CDR3 is CSVVLAGTSGKASYEQYF. CDR3 coding DNA: TGCAGCGTTGTCCTCGCCGGGACTAGCGGGAAAGCCTCCTACGAGCAGTACTTC.

The chain recombines TRBV4-2 with TRBJ2-7; D not certain. This CDR3 contains 15 residues. The V end lost 0 bases, the J end lost 3 bases, and 12 bases lay between the germline ends. Looked up from germline, CDR1 is LGHNA and CDR2 is YNFKEQ. This chain's CDR3 is CASSQEMNNLYEQYF. CDR3 coding DNA: TGTGCCAGCAGCCAAGAGATGAATAACCTCTACGAGCAGTACTTC.

The table lists this clonotype with many counts. This chain uses TRBV7-9 with TRBJ2-5, with D tentatively TRBD2 (5 bases). The CDR3 spans 14 residues. Germline loops: CDR1 SEHNR, CDR2 FQNEAQ (reference sequence). V lost 5 bases and J 2 bases, leaving 12 bases between the germline ends. The CDR3 DNA follows: TGTGCCAGCAGCGTTCGATCGGGGCAAGAGACCCAGTACTTC. It encodes CASSVRSGQETQYF.

CDR3 sequence reads: CASSRTGQTNTEAFF. Here the CDR3 DNA reads TGTGCCAGCTCACGGACGGGACAGACGAACACTGAAGCTTTCTTT. The rearrangement uses TRBV18 and TRBJ1-1; 7 bases match TRBD1. There are 15 residues in the CDR3. Trimming took 4 bases from V and 1 from J; bases not matched to a gene: 6. CDR1 and CDR2 (germline): KGHSH, LQKENI.

This clonotype was found a few times. The V call is TRBV3-1, the J call TRBJ1-6; 7 bases match TRBD1. The V and J ends lost 4 bases and 3 bases, in that order; junction bases with no gene match: 3. CDR3 length equals 15 residues. Germline V lookup: CDR1 LGHDT, CDR2 YNNKEL (reference sequence). CDR3 loop: CASSLRDSYNSPLHF. CDR3 DNA: TGTGCCAGCAGCCTGAGGGACAGCTATAATTCACCCCTCCACTTT.

This clonotype has a count of ten or more. The chain carries TRBV6-1 and TRBJ1-1; unclear D gene. CDR3 length equals 13 residues. V dropped 6 bases and J dropped 11 bases, with 19 bases sitting between them. The germline V gene encodes CDR1 MNHNS and CDR2 SASEGT. The CDR3 DNA follows: TGTGCCAGCAGCGATCGACTTGGCGGTGGTGCTTTCTTT. Translating it yields CASSDRLGGGAFF.

In its sample, this clonotype was seen many times. The J gene is TRBJ1-2, the V gene TRBV2, with D possibly TRBD1 on 6 matching bases. Trimming left V 4 bases short and J 5 bases short, with 20 bases between. Germline CDR1 and CDR2: SNHLY and FYNNEI. This CDR3 is 16 amino acids long. CDR3 amino acids: CASSADNPKGGYGYTF. In DNA, the CDR3 is TGTGCCAGCAGTGCCGACAACCCGAAAGGGGGGTATGGCTACACCTTC.

This clonotype has a count of ten or more. The chain carries TRBV11-2 and TRBJ1-1; a weak D match, TRBD1 (5 bases). Trimming left V 4 bases short and J 3 bases short, with 9 bases between. Germline V CDR1 and CDR2: SGHAT, FQNNGV. The CDR3 length is 13 residues. The DNA of the CDR3 is TGTGCCAGCAGCTCACAGGCTCACACTGAAGCTTTCTTT. Translated: CASSSQAHTEAFF.

Many counts were recorded for this clonotype. V is TRBV5-1 and J is TRBJ2-1; TRBD1 might be the D (5 bases). CDR1 is SGHRS, CDR2 YFSETQ, per germline. CDR3 length: 14 amino acids. V was clipped by 2 bases and J by 3 bases, with 9 bases between them. CDR3 in amino acids: CASSLGADYNEQFF. The CDR3 DNA reads TGCGCCAGCAGCTTAGGGGCAGACTACAATGAGCAGTTCTTC. Drawing the rest from reference TRBV5-1 and TRBJ2-1, the complete variable domain is KAGVTQTPRYLIKTRGQQVTLSCSPISGHRSVSWYQQTPGQGLQFLFEYFSETQRNKGNFPGRFSGRQFSNSRSEMNVSTLELGDSALYLCASSLGADYNEQFFGPGTRLTVL.

Concerning this clonotype: Since a much larger clone is just one base distant, this may be a read error. J is TRBJ1-6 and V is TRBV9; 7 bases align to TRBD1. Germline V gives CDR1 SGDLS, CDR2 YYNGEE. The length of the CDR3 is 15 residues. Trimming at V came to 5 bases and at J to 3 bases, leaving 5 bases not matched to a gene. Written as DNA, the CDR3 is TGTGCCAGCAGTGACAGGGAAATCTATAATTCACCCCTCCACTTT. Translated, it gives CASSDREIYNSPLHF.

The J gene is TRBJ2-7, the V gene TRBV20-1; D perhaps matches TRBD2 (6 bases). Germline lookup yields CDR1 DFQATT and CDR2 SNEGSKA (reference sequence). Deletions cut 0 bases from V and 4 bases from J, with 19 bases between. This CDR3 region has 16 residues. The CDR3 bases are TGCAGTGCTAGAGAAGGCTTCGGACGGGAGCGGTACGAGCAGTACTTC. Protein sequence: CSAREGFGRERYEQYF.

The gene calls are TRBV10-3 and TRBJ2-7, with D perhaps matching TRBD1 (6 bases). The V gene's germline CDR1 is ENHRY and CDR2 SYGVKD. The germline V and J ends were trimmed by 3 bases and 4 bases, with 10 bases remaining between them. CDR3 length: 13 amino acids. CDR3 coding DNA: TGTGCCATCAGTGACAGGGGTCGGTACGAGCAGTACTTC. This codes for CAISDRGRYEQYF.

In this sample, this clonotype turned up many times. The chain recombines TRBV7-9 with TRBJ2-1; 10 bases map to TRBD1. The germline CDR1 and CDR2 sequences are SEHNR and FQNEAQ (reference sequence). Unmatched junction bases numbered 5, after V lost 5 bases and J lost 7 bases. The CDR3 extends over 14 amino acids. The CDR3 sequence is CASSLPGQGNEQFF. CDR3 coding DNA: TGTGCCAGCAGCCTCCCGGGACAGGGGAATGAGCAGTTCTTC.

Regarding this clonotype: A much bigger clone sits one base away, suggesting this may be a read error. This chain joins TRBV20-1 and TRBJ1-1; D is possibly TRBD1 (5 bases). Germline V gene sequence: CDR1 DFQATT, CDR2 SNEGSKA (reference sequence). This CDR3 is built from 12 residues. The CDR3 DNA reads TGCAGTGCTAGCCGGGGGATAACTGAAGCTTCCTTT. Residues: CSASRGITEASF.

V and J are TRBV20-1 and TRBJ2-2, with 10 nucleotides matching TRBD2. Germline V CDR1 and CDR2: DFQATT, SNEGSKA (reference sequence). The trim removed 6 bases at V and 5 bases at J, leaving 9 bases unmatched. CDR3 length: 15 amino acids. The CDR3 DNA sequence: TGCAGTGCCCCAGGACTAGCGGAGGGAACCGGGGAGCTGTTTTTT. Translated: CSAPGLAEGTGELFF.